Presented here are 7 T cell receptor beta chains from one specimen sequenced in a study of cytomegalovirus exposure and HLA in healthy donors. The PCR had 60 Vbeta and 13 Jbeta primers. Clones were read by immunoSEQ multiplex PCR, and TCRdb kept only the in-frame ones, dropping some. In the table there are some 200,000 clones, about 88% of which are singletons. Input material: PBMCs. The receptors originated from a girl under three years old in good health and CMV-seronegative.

The CDR3 here is CASSSRTGGQNEKLFF. DNA for the CDR3: TGTGCCAGCAGCTCGAGAACAGGGGGCCAAAATGAAAAACTGTTTTTT. This sequence joins TRBV7-9 and TRBJ1-4, with 9 bases identical to TRBD1. Germline loops: CDR1 SEHNR, CDR2 FQNEAQ (reference sequence). The J segment lost 5 bases and the V segment lost 4 bases, leaving 8 bases of the junction unmatched. The CDR3 spans 16 residues.

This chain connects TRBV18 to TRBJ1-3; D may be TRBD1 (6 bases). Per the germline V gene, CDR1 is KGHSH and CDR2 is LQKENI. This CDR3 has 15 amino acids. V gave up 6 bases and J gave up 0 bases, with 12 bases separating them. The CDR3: CASSPTGYSGNTIYF. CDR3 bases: TGTGCCAGCTCCCCGACAGGCTACTCTGGAAACACCATATATTTT.

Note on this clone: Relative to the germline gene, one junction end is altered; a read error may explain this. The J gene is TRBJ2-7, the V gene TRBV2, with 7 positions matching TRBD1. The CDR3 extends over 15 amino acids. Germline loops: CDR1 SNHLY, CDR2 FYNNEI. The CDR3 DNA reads TGTGCCAGCAGTGAGAGGTTCGGGACAGTATACGAGCAGTGCTTC. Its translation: CASSERFGTVYEQCF.

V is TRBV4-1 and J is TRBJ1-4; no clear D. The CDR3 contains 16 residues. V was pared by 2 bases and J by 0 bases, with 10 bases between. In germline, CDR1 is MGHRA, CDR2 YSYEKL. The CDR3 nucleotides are TGCGCCAGCAGCCAAATGTCAGTGGCAACTAATGAAAAACTGTTTTTT. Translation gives CASSQMSVATNEKLFF.

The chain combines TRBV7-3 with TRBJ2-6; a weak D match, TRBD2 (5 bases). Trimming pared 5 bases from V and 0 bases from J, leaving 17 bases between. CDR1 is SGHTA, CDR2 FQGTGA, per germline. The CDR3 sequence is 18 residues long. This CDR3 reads CASSAGGSFLSGANVLTF. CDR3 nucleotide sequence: TGTGCCAGCAGCGCGGGTGGGAGCTTCCTCTCTGGGGCCAACGTCCTGACTTTC.

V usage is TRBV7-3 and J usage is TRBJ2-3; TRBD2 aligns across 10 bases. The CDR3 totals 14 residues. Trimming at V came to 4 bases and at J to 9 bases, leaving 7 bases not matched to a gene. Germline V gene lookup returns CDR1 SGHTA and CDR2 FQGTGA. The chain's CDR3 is CASSYAGTSETQYF. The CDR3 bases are TGTGCCAGCAGCTACGCCGGGACTAGCGAAACGCAGTATTTT.

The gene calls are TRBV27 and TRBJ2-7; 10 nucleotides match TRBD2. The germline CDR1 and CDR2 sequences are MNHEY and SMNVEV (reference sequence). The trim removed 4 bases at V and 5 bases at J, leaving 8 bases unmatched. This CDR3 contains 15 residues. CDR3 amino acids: CASSSPSGRGDEQYF. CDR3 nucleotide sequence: TGTGCCAGCAGTTCCCCTAGCGGGAGAGGTGACGAGCAGTACTTC.